This entry features one TCR beta chain sequence. The antigen is undetermined. This CDR3 region has 16 residues. The ends lost 5 bases at V and 1 base at J; junction bases unmatched: 10. The V gene's germline CDR1 is MNHEY and CDR2 SMNVEV (reference sequence). The PCR made use of 60 Vbeta and 13 Jbeta primers. Repertoires were generated with immunoSEQ multiplex PCR, while TCRdb's copy carries only in-frame clones and drops some. The table records about 170,000 clones, under 80% of them present only once. The record originates from a study of cytomegalovirus exposure and HLA in healthy donors. Study-wide results and caveats: Researchers counted around 150 TCR beta chains as cytomegalovirus-associated.

This sequence originates from a human donor in good health. Material for sequencing was PBMCs. The chain combines TRBV27 with TRBJ2-5; 7 nucleotides agree with TRBD1. The CDR3 loop reads CASSQRPGTVQETQYF. The CDR3 nucleotides are TGTGCCAGCAGTCAGAGACCGGGGACAGTCCAAGAGACCCAGTACTTC.